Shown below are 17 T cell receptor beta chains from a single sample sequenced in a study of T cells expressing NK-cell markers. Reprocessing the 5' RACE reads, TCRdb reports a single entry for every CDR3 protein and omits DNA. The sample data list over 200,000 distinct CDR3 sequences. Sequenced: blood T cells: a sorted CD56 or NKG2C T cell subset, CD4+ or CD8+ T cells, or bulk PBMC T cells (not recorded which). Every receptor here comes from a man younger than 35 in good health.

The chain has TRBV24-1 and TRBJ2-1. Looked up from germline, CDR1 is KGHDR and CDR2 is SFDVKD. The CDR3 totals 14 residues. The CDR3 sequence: CATSAGEPINEQFF.

CDR3: CSVKGAGNLLGISNEQFF. V usage is TRBV29-1 and J usage is TRBJ2-1; lacking DNA, the TRBD2 call made by TCRdb goes unchecked. CDR1 is SQVTM and CDR2 is ANQGSEA in the germline V gene. CDR3 length: 18 amino acids.

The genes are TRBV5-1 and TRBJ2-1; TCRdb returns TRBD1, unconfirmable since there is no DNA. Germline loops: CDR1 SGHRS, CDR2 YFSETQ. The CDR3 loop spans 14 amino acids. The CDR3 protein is CASSYGTGDAEQFF.

The CDR3 loop is CASSPRGSPGELFF. V usage is TRBV7-7 and J usage is TRBJ2-2; TCRdb's D call of TRBD1 is untestable without DNA. Germline lookup yields CDR1 SSHAT and CDR2 FNYEAQ (reference sequence). This CDR3 is 14 amino acids long.

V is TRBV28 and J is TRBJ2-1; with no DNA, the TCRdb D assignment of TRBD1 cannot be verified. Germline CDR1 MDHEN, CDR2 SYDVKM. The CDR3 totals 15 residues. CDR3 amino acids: CASSLGTGVGNEQFF.

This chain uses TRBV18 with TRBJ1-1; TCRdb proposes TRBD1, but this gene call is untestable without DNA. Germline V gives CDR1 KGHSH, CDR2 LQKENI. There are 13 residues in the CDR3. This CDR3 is CASSPQRTVEAFF.

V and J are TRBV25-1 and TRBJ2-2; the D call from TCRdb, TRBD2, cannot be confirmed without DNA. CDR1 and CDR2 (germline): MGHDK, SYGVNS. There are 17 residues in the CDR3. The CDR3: CASSEYGALAGTGELFF.

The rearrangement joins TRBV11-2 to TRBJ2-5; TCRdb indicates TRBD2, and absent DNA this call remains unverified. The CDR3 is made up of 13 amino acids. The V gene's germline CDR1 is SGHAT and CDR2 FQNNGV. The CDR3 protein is CASTMGSQETQYF.

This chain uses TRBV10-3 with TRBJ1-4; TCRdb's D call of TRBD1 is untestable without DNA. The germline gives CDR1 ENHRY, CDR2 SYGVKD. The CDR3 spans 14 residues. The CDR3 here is CAIRGTGADEKLFF.

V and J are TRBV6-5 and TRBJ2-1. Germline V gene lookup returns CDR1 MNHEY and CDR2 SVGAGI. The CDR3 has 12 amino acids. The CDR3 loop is CASTHQGGEQFF.

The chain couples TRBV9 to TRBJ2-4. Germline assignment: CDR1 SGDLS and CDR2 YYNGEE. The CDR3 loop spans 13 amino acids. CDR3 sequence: CASSVAQENIQYF.

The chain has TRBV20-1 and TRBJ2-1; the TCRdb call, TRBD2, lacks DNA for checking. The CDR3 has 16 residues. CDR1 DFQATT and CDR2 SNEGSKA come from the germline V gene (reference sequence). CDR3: CSATSTSGSSYNEQFF.

CDR3 residues: CATSRDGQPQHF. This sequence joins TRBV15 and TRBJ1-5. Germline CDR1 reads LNHNV; CDR2 reads YYDKDF (reference sequence). The CDR3 is 12 residues long. The full variable domain, its missing parts supplied by reference TRBV15 and TRBJ1-5, is DAMVIQNPRYQVTQFGKPVTLSCSQTLNHNVMYWYQQKSSQAPKLLFHYYDKDFNNEADTPDNFQSRRPNTSFCFLDIRSPGLGDTAMYLCATSRDGQPQHFGDGTRLSIL.

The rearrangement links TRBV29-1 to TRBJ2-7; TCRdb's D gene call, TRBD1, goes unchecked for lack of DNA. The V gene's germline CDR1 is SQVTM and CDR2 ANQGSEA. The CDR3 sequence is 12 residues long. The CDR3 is CSVGDRWGEQYF.

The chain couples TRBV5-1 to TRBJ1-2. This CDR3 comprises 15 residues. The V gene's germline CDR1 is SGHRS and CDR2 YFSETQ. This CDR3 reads CASSSGELTVYGYTF.

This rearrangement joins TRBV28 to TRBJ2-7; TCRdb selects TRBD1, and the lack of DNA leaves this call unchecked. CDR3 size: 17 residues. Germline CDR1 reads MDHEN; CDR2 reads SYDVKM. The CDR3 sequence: CASSLGLGGSPIYEQYF.

The CDR3 region is CASSLYPLSGREEQFF. The gene calls are TRBV12-3 or TRBV12-4 and TRBJ2-1; TCRdb reports TRBD1, a call that lacks DNA to check it against. The CDR3 extends over 16 amino acids.